The rows below give T cell receptor beta chains drawn from one sample of a study of blood T cell repertoires in COVID-19. Some clones are missing from TCRdb's copy, which holds only in-frame ones; the method was immunoSEQ multiplex PCR. The repertoire includes about 250,000 clones, 70% to 80% of them detected once, and more than 2.5% sits in the top ten. Sample: peripheral blood. All receptors come from a woman aged 80 or older with acute or convalescent COVID-19. Both conserved end residues are trimmed from each CDR3. Each record gives: V gene, clone size, J gene, CDR3 protein. The listing skips clone size in some rows; elsewhere it reads once, few, many or a size class.

V gene: TRBV15
clone size: .
J gene: TRBJ1-2
CDR3 protein: ATSRDGTGLSNYGYT

V gene: TRBV4-1
clone size: .
J gene: TRBJ2-1
CDR3 protein: ASSQDSASGAYNEQF

V gene: TRBV6-6
clone size: .
J gene: TRBJ2-5
CDR3 protein: ASRRLAGGGAETQY

V gene: TRBV7-8
clone size: .
J gene: TRBJ1-1
CDR3 protein: ASSLSDKTEAF

V gene: TRBV6-2/TRBV6-3
clone size: .
J gene: TRBJ1-5
CDR3 protein: ASSYPTDRGGVYSNQPQH

V gene: TRBV6-6
clone size: .
J gene: TRBJ1-1
CDR3 protein: ASTSGLNTEAF

V gene: TRBV5-1
clone size: .
J gene: TRBJ1-2
CDR3 protein: ASSFTGDYGYT

V gene: TRBV2
clone size: .
J gene: TRBJ1-2
CDR3 protein: ASSERRGSSYGYT

V gene: TRBV5-1
clone size: .
J gene: TRBJ2-3
CDR3 protein: ASSSQGPSTDTQY

V gene: TRBV14
clone size: .
J gene: TRBJ1-1
CDR3 protein: ASRSGANTEAF

V gene: TRBV6-5
clone size: .
J gene: TRBJ1-6
CDR3 protein: ASSLEGISSPLH

V gene: TRBV27
clone size: many
J gene: TRBJ2-1
CDR3 protein: ASSLGGKSYNEQF

V gene: TRBV5-1
clone size: .
J gene: TRBJ1-1
CDR3 protein: ASSFGRGWENTEAF

V gene: TRBV21-1
clone size: few
J gene: TRBJ1-6
CDR3 protein: ASSSGQGYNSPLH

V gene: TRBV15
clone size: .
J gene: TRBJ2-7
CDR3 protein: ATSRPGTGYEQY